The 7 T cell receptor beta chains listed next were all sequenced from one sample in a study of blood T cell repertoires in COVID-19. The data were produced by immunoSEQ multiplex PCR, yet TCRdb's version contains in-frame clones alone and is incomplete. The sample has some 97,000 clones, around four fifths seen once; the top ten hold approximately 29%. The sample was peripheral blood. These receptors were taken from a man aged 65 to 79 with active or convalescent COVID-19.

This clone was seen only once. The chain recombines TRBV5-6 with TRBJ2-7; TRBD1 agrees at 7 bases. V lost 0 bases to trimming and J lost 7 bases; unmatched junction nucleotides: 10. CDR1 SGHDT and CDR2 YYEEEE come from the germline V gene. CDR3 size: 15 residues. The CDR3, as DNA: TGTGCCAGCAGCTTGGTGGGGACAGAGGATTATGAGCAGTACTTC. It codes for CASSLVGTEDYEQYF.

There are a few counts of this clone. The J gene is TRBJ1-6, the V gene TRBV7-8, with TRBD1 matching 8 bases. Germline V gene sequence: CDR1 SGHVS, CDR2 FQNEAQ. V trimming: 7 bases; J trimming: 10 bases; junction bases outside the gene matches: 12. The CDR3 sequence is 15 residues long. In DNA form, the CDR3 reads TGTGCCAGCAATCCGCAGGGGGCCGGAATATCACCCCTCCACTTT. Its translation: CASNPQGAGISPLHF.

V gene TRBV6-5 combines with J gene TRBJ1-6; TRBD1 is a possible D gene (6 bases). The CDR3 totals 15 residues. V dropped 0 bases and J dropped 10 bases, with 13 bases sitting between them. Germline assignment: CDR1 MNHEY and CDR2 SVGAGI. CDR3 region: CASSYSRQGKSPLHF. DNA for the CDR3: TGTGCCAGCAGTTACTCGAGGCAGGGGAAGTCACCCCTCCACTTT.

This chain uses TRBV3-1 (or the pseudogene TRBV3-2) with TRBJ2-5; 13 bases are a match to TRBD2. This CDR3 is built from 16 residues. The junction had 3 bases not matched to a gene; V was cut back by 0 bases and J by 5 bases. Germline assignment: CDR1 LGHDT and CDR2 YNNKEL (reference sequence). In DNA form, the CDR3 reads TGTGCCAGCAGCCAAGAGGGGACTAGCGGGGCGGAGACCCAGTACTTC. It is translated as CASSQEGTSGAETQYF.

In DNA, the CDR3 is TGCGCCAGGGTAAACCGGGACAAGAATGAAAAACTGTTTTTT. This gives the protein CARVNRDKNEKLFF. The chain couples TRBV5-1 to TRBJ1-4; TRBD1 might be the D (6 bases). V was shortened by 8 bases and J by 5 bases, with 16 bases between the two germline ends. Germline values: CDR1 SGHRS, CDR2 YFSETQ. The CDR3 has 14 amino acids.

The rearrangement links TRBV25-1 to TRBJ1-1, with TRBD1 matching over 8 bases. V gave up 1 base and J gave up 4 bases; unmatched junction bases: 8. CDR1 is MGHDK and CDR2 is SYGVNS in the germline V gene. The CDR3 consists of 16 residues. CDR3 nucleotides: TGTGCCAGCAGTGAATCAATCCCAGGGGGCGGCACTGAAGCTTTCTTT. This translates into CASSESIPGGGTEAFF.

The gene calls are TRBV2 and TRBJ2-6; TRBD1 is a possible D gene (5 bases). Trimming pared 4 bases from V and 2 bases from J, leaving 12 bases between. Germline V gives CDR1 SNHLY, CDR2 FYNNEI. The CDR3 is made up of 16 amino acids. The CDR3 nucleotides are TGTGCCAGCAGTGTACCAGGGATGGCTGGGGCCAACGTCCTGACTTTC. Translation: CASSVPGMAGANVLTF.